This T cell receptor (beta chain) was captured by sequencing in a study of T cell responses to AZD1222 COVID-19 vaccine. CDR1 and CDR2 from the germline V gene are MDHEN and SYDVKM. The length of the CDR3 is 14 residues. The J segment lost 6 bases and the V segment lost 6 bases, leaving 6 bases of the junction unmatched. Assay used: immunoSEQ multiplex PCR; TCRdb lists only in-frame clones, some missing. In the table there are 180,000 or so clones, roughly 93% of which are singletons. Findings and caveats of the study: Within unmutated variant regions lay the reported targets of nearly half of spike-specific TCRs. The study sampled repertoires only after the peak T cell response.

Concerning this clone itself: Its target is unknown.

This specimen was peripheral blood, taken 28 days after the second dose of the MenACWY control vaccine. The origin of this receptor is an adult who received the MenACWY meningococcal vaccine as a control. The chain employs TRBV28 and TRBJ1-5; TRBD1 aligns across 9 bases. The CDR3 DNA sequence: TGTGCCAGCAGGGAGGGACAGGGAATTCAGCCCCAGCATTTT. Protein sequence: CASREGQGIQPQHF.